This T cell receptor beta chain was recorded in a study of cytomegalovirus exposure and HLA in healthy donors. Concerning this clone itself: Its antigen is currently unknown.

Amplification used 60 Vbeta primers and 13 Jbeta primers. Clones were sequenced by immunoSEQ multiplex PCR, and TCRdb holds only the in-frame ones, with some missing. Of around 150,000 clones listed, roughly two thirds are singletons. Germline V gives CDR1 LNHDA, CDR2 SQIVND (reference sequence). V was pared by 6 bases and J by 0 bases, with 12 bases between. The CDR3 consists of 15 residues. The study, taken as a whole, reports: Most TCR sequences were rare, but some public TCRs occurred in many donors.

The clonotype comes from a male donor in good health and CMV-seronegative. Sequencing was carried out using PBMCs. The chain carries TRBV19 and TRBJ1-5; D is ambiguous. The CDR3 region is CASRPEQLSNQPQHF. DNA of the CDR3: TGTGCCAGTAGGCCTGAACAGCTTAGCAATCAGCCCCAGCATTTT.